One sample yielded the 22 T cell receptor beta chains listed below, sequenced in a study of radiation and T cells in renal cell carcinoma. Data came from immunoSEQ multiplex PCR; TCRdb stores just in-frame clones and leaves some out. The data contain tens of thousands of clones, 80% of them singletons. The time point: blood 2 weeks post-SBRT. Treatment specified: 15 Gy SBRT to primary tumor, nephrectomy 4 weeks later. Sequencing used blood, obtained from a patient whose treatment included radiotherapy and nephrectomy. The receptors come from an older woman with renal cell carcinoma.

This clone was detected once. The chain links TRBV11-2 to TRBJ2-1, with 9 bases that match TRBD2. The CDR3 contains 16 residues. Germline loops: CDR1 SGHAT, CDR2 FQNNGV. Trimming removed 3 bases from V and 4 bases from J; junction bases left unmatched: 7. This CDR3 is CASSFGVGLAYNEQFF. CDR3 nucleotide sequence: TGTGCCAGCAGCTTCGGTGTAGGACTAGCGTACAATGAGCAGTTCTTC.

This clone was found a few times. The chain links TRBV6-5 to TRBJ1-5; D unresolved. In germline, CDR1 is MNHEY, CDR2 SVGAGI. V lost 9 bases to trimming and J lost 4 bases, with 13 bases between them. The CDR3 is 13 residues long. CDR3 in DNA: TGTGCCAGTAGAGAGTTTGGAAATCAGCCCCAGCATTTT. Protein product: CASREFGNQPQHF.

The genes are TRBV6-1 and TRBJ1-6; D not resolved. Germline V gene sequence: CDR1 MNHNS, CDR2 SASEGT. The CDR3 contains 11 residues. Trimming cost V 4 bases and J 18 bases, with 13 bases left between them. The CDR3 protein is CASSVERRHHF. DNA of the CDR3: TGTGCCAGCAGTGTTGAGCGCAGGCACCACTTT.

This chain connects TRBV6-1 to TRBJ1-4, with TRBD1 as a possible D gene (5 bases). Between the trimmed V and J ends, which lost 0 bases and 8 bases, there was a span of 16 bases. This CDR3 spans 16 amino acids. Germline CDR1 and CDR2: MNHNS and SASEGT. Written as DNA, the CDR3 is TGTGCCAGCAGTGAAGCCGGAGGGGTGGAGTACGAAAAACTGTTTTTT. Encoded protein: CASSEAGGVEYEKLFF.

V is TRBV14 and J is TRBJ2-7; D call uncertain. This CDR3 has 13 amino acids. Trimming left V 0 bases short and J 5 bases short, with 8 bases between. Germline assignment: CDR1 SGHDN and CDR2 FVKESK. CDR3 nucleotide sequence: TGTGCCAGCAGCCAAGAAGCTGGGGACGAGCAGTACTTC. This sequence encodes CASSQEAGDEQYF.

This chain joins TRBV6-5 and TRBJ2-5; 10 bases align to TRBD2. The CDR3 length is 15 residues. V lost 8 bases to trimming and J lost 6 bases; unmatched junction nucleotides: 12. CDR1 and CDR2 from the germline V gene are MNHEY and SVGAGI. The CDR3 region is CASRTIAGGGKTQYF. CDR3 nucleotides: TGTGCCAGCCGTACAATAGCGGGAGGAGGGAAGACCCAGTACTTC.

The gene calls are TRBV7-2 and TRBJ2-3, with 8 nucleotides matching TRBD2. This CDR3 spans 17 amino acids. The V and J ends lost 1 base and 0 bases, in that order; junction bases with no gene match: 6. Germline CDR1 is SGHTA and CDR2 is FQGNSA. CDR3 loop: CASSLEGGGHSTDTQYF. The CDR3 DNA is TGTGCCAGCAGCTTAGAGGGCGGGGGGCATAGCACAGATACGCAGTATTTT.

This clone came up once. V and J are TRBV25-1 and TRBJ1-4; 10 positions match TRBD1. V lost 6 bases, J lost 8 bases, and 6 bases stayed unmatched. Germline V gene lookup returns CDR1 MGHDK and CDR2 SYGVNS. The CDR3 spans 14 residues. The CDR3 nucleotides read TGTGCCAGCAGATCGACAGGGGGCCGAGAAAAACTGTTTTTT. It codes for CASRSTGGREKLFF. Looking up the rest from reference TRBV25-1 and TRBJ1-4 gives the full variable domain: EADIYQTPRYLVIGTGKKITLECSQTMGHDKMYWYQQDPGMELHLIHYSYGVNSTEKGDLSSESTVSRIRTEHFPLTLESARPSHTSQYLCASRSTGGREKLFFGSGTQLSVL.

This rearrangement joins TRBV5-4 to TRBJ2-5; D remains ambiguous. V shed 0 bases and J shed 1 base, with 7 bases lying between them. CDR1 and CDR2 (germline): SGHNT, YYREEE (reference sequence). There are 14 residues in the CDR3. CDR3 protein: CASSLGRAQETQYF. CDR3 DNA sequence: TGTGCCAGCAGCTTGGGACGGGCCCAAGAGACCCAGTACTTC.

The chain links TRBV7-2 to TRBJ1-1; D not certain. The CDR3 sequence is 15 residues long. Germline assignment: CDR1 SGHTA and CDR2 FQGNSA. With 1 base removed from V and 5 bases from J, the gap between germline ends came to 14 bases. The CDR3 sequence is CASSLVGRRGTEAFF. CDR3 in DNA: TGTGCCAGCAGCTTAGTCGGACGGCGGGGAACTGAAGCTTTCTTT.

The chain uses TRBV18 and TRBJ2-6; tentatively, D is TRBD2 (6 bases). This CDR3 comprises 18 residues. The germline V gene encodes CDR1 KGHSH and CDR2 LQKENI. Deletions cut 3 bases from V and 0 bases from J, with 15 bases between. CDR3 in amino acids: CASSPGTGRSSGANVLTF. DNA for the CDR3: TGTGCCAGCTCACCCGGGACTGGCCGCTCCTCTGGGGCCAACGTCCTGACTTTC.

The chain links TRBV29-1 to TRBJ2-5; either TRBD1 or TRBD2 may supply D (5 bases each). The CDR3 is made up of 12 amino acids. CDR1 is SQVTM, CDR2 ANQGSEA, per germline. V was cut by 5 bases and J by 1 base, with 8 bases left in between. The CDR3 DNA reads as TGCAGCGTTCGTGGGGGCCAAGAGACCCAGTACTTC. Amino acids: CSVRGGQETQYF.

The genes are TRBV5-4 and TRBJ2-2; D is tentatively TRBD1 or TRBD2 (5 bases each). The V end was cut by 4 bases, the J end by 6 bases, with 22 bases between. This CDR3 contains 17 residues. Germline CDR1 SGHNT, CDR2 YYREEE (reference sequence). CDR3 sequence reads: CASSTEGTFLGSGELFF. DNA for the CDR3: TGTGCCAGCAGCACTGAAGGGACCTTCCTCGGGTCCGGGGAGCTGTTTTTT.

The chain is built from TRBV19 and TRBJ2-2; D is perhaps TRBD1 (6 bases). The CDR3 extends over 13 amino acids. The V end lost 4 bases, the J end lost 9 bases, and 12 bases lay between the germline ends. Germline V lookup: CDR1 LNHDA, CDR2 SQIVND (reference sequence). CDR3 in DNA: TGTGCCAGTAGTAACAGGGACGTCAGGGAGCTGTTTTTT. Amino acid sequence: CASSNRDVRELFF.

This clone was detected a few times. This chain's CDR3 is CATSRDARFSGSSEQFF. In DNA form, the CDR3 reads TGTGCCACCAGCAGAGATGCCCGGTTTAGCGGGAGTAGTGAGCAGTTCTTC. V gene TRBV15 combines with J gene TRBJ2-1, with 9 bases identical to TRBD2. This CDR3 contains 17 residues. J lost 9 bases, V lost 0 bases, and 12 bases had no gene match. Germline values: CDR1 LNHNV, CDR2 YYDKDF (reference sequence).

V usage is TRBV18 and J usage is TRBJ1-2; D perhaps matches TRBD1 (6 bases). Trimming stripped 4 bases from V and 3 bases from J, with 9 bases between. CDR1 and CDR2 (germline): KGHSH, LQKENI. The CDR3 has 13 residues. CDR3 nucleotides: TGTGCCAGCTCACAGGGGGGTGACTATGGCTACACCTTC. The encoded protein is CASSQGGDYGYTF.

This clone was seen once. J is TRBJ2-2 and V is TRBV25-1, with 13 nucleotides matching TRBD2. Germline CDR1 is MGHDK and CDR2 is SYGVNS. J was trimmed by 5 bases and V by 3 bases; bases with no gene match: 0. The CDR3 has 15 amino acids. Here the CDR3 reads CASSEGLAGTGELFF. The CDR3 nucleotides are TGTGCCAGCAGTGAGGGACTAGCGGGGACCGGGGAGCTGTTTTTT.

The chain couples TRBV6-9 to TRBJ1-2; tentatively, D is TRBD1 (5 bases). This CDR3 has 14 amino acids. In germline, CDR1 is MNHGY, CDR2 SVAAGI. Trimming cost V 7 bases and J 5 bases, with 17 bases left between them. In DNA form, the CDR3 reads TGTGCCAGCAAAGGTCGGCGGGGCGCGTATGGCTACACCTTC. This codes for CASKGRRGAYGYTF.

The chain is built from TRBV19 and TRBJ1-5; perhaps TRBD1 as D (5 bases). The CDR3 has 14 amino acids. The germline gives CDR1 LNHDA, CDR2 SQIVND (reference sequence). Trimming pared 3 bases from V and 7 bases from J, leaving 13 bases between. The CDR3 is CASSIRQGGQPQHF. The CDR3 region has the DNA TGTGCCAGTAGTATTAGGCAGGGAGGCCAGCCCCAGCATTTT.

The rearrangement links TRBV7-9 to TRBJ1-2, with 10 bases aligning to TRBD1. This CDR3 is built from 14 residues. CDR1 is SEHNR and CDR2 is FQNEAQ in the germline V gene (reference sequence). Unmatched junction bases numbered 3, after V lost 0 bases and J lost 8 bases. DNA for the CDR3: TGTGCCAGCAGCTTAGCGACAGGGGGCGAGGGCTACACCTTC. The encoded protein is CASSLATGGEGYTF.

The chain has TRBV28 and TRBJ2-5; no firm D call. The CDR3 consists of 12 residues. Germline CDR1 is MDHEN and CDR2 is SYDVKM. The germline V and J ends were trimmed by 3 bases and 5 bases, with 7 bases remaining between them. In DNA form, the CDR3 reads TGTGCCAGCAGTTTCAATCCGGAGACCCAGTACTTC. This codes for CASSFNPETQYF.

The CDR3 bases are TGTGCCAGCAGCGACGGACAGGGCTTGCAGCCCCAGCATTTT. It encodes CASSDGQGLQPQHF. The chain links TRBV9 to TRBJ1-5, with TRBD1 matching over 8 bases. Germline V gene data show CDR1 as SGDLS and CDR2 as YYNGEE. With V trimmed by 3 bases and J by 7 bases, 6 bases remained unmatched. This CDR3 contains 14 residues.